Below, 6 T cell receptor beta chains from the same sample are listed, as sequenced in a study of blood T cell dynamics during melanoma immunotherapy. TCRdb's copy holds only in-frame clones and misses some; the assay was immunoSEQ multiplex PCR. The sample has about 15,000 clones; about 90% are singletons. Stated time point: week 3, after first cycle of checkpoint inhibitor. The starting material was blood, obtained from a patient treated with checkpoint blockade. The receptors derive from a human donor with melanoma.

The chain recombines TRBV7-3 with TRBJ2-1; TRBD2 matches 9 bases. This CDR3 contains 17 residues. Per the germline V gene, CDR1 is SGHTA and CDR2 is FQGTGA. V lost 1 base and J lost 6; bases outside the gene matches: 10. The CDR3 reads CASSLNVPGGRANEQFF. The CDR3 DNA reads TGTGCCAGCAGCTTAAATGTTCCCGGCGGGAGGGCCAATGAGCAGTTCTTC.

The chain links TRBV14 to TRBJ2-5, with TRBD2 matching over 10 bases. TRBJ2-7 explains the end of the DNA better; the J call may be wrong. There are 16 residues in the CDR3. Germline CDR1 SGHDN, CDR2 FVKESK. This chain's CDR3 is CASSQVASGRSYEQYF. The DNA for the CDR3 is TGTGCCAGCAGCCAAGTGGCTAGCGGGAGATCCTACGAGCAGTACTTC.

The chain combines TRBV10-2 with TRBJ1-5; D gene ambiguous. Germline V gene sequence: CDR1 WSHSY, CDR2 SAAADI. Trimming pared 3 bases from V and 6 bases from J, leaving 9 bases between. This CDR3 contains 13 residues. The CDR3 bases are TGCGCCAGCAGTGACAGTTTTCCTCAGCCCCAGCATTTT. This encodes CASSDSFPQPQHF.

The chain employs TRBV30 and TRBJ2-7, with a tentative D call TRBD2 (6 bases). Germline CDR1 is GTSNPN and CDR2 is SVGIG (reference sequence). The CDR3 extends over 14 amino acids. V lost 5 bases, J lost 0 bases, and 14 bases lay in between. CDR3 in amino acids: CAWQRGRSSYEQYF. CDR3 bases: TGTGCCTGGCAACGGGGGAGGAGCTCCTACGAGCAGTACTTC.

J is TRBJ1-2 and V is TRBV11-2, with D unresolved. The V gene lost 3 bases and the J gene lost 8 bases, with 10 bases spanning the gap. Germline assignment: CDR1 SGHAT and CDR2 FQNNGV. The CDR3 consists of 12 residues. The CDR3 DNA follows: TGTGCCAGCAGCTTGACCTATCGCGGCTACACCTTC. It codes for CASSLTYRGYTF.

V is TRBV7-6 and J is TRBJ2-5; D is ambiguous. V was shortened by 1 base and J by 5 bases, with 14 bases between the two germline ends. Germline CDR1 and CDR2: SGHVS and FNYEAQ. The CDR3 totals 15 residues. The CDR3: CASSLVLRVCETQYF. For the CDR3, the DNA is TGTGCCAGCAGCTTAGTTCTAAGGGTCTGTGAGACCCAGTACTTC.